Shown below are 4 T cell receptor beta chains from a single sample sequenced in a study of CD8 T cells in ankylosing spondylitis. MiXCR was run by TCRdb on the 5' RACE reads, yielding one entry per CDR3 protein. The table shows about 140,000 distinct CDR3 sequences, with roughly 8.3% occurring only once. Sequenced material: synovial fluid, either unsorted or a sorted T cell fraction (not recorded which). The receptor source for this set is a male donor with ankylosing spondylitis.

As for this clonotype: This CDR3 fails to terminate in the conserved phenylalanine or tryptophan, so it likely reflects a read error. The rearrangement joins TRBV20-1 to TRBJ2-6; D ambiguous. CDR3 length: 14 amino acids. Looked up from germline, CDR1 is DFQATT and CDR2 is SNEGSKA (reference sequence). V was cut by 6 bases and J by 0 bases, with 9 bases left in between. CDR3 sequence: CSAPLTSGANVLTL. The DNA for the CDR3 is TGCAGTGCCCCCTTGACCTCTGGGGCCAACGTCCTGACTTTG.

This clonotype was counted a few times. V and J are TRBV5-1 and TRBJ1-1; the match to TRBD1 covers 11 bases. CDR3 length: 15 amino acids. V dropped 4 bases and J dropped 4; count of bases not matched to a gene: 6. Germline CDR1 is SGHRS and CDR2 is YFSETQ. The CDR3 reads CASSPMDRGPTEAFF. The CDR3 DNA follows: TGCGCCAGCAGCCCGATGGACAGGGGGCCCACTGAAGCTTTCTTT.

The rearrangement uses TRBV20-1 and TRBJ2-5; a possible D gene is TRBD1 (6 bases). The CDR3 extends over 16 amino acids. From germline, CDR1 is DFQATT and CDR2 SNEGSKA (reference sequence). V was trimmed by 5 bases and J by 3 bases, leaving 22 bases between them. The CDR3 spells CSAPNPGERGKETQYF. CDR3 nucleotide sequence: TGCAGTGCTCCAAACCCAGGGGAAAGGGGCAAAGAGACCCAGTACTTC.

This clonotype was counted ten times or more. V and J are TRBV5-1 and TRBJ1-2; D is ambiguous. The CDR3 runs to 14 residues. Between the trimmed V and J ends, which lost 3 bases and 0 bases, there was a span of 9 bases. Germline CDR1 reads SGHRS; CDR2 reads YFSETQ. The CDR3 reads CASSSNRANYGYTF. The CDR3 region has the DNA TGCGCCAGCAGCTCCAATAGGGCTAACTATGGCTACACCTTC.